These T cell receptor beta chains were read from a single sample in a study of CD8+ T cells in alopecia areata. Assay used: immunoSEQ multiplex PCR; TCRdb lists only in-frame clones, some missing. The table shows roughly 130,000 clones, with over 50% occurring only once. Sample: CD4+ T cells sorted from blood, taken at week 0. The receptors derive from a human donor with alopecia areata. Both conserved end residues are part of each CDR3. The order of the fields is V gene, clone size, D gene, J gene, CDR3 DNA, CDR3 protein. A D gene is named only where the DNA matches it firmly. The size field is filled for only some rows; it gives once, few, many or a size class.

v_call: TRBV29-1
clone_size: .
d_call: .
j_call: TRBJ2-5
cdr3_nt: TGCAGCGTCAAGACAAACCAGGGAGAGCAGTACTTC
cdr3_aa: CSVKTNQGEQYF

v_call: TRBV6-6
clone_size: .
d_call: TRBD2
j_call: TRBJ2-4
cdr3_nt: TGTGCCAGCAGCTATAGCGGGGGGAACGGGAACATTCAGTACTTC
cdr3_aa: CASSYSGGNGNIQYF

v_call: TRBV2
clone_size: .
d_call: .
j_call: TRBJ1-4
cdr3_nt: TGTGCCAGCACCTCCCTCGGGGATTGGGGGGAAAAACTGTTTTTT
cdr3_aa: CASTSLGDWGEKLFF

v_call: TRBV5-1
clone_size: .
d_call: TRBD1
j_call: TRBJ2-1
cdr3_nt: TGCGCCAGCAGCTTTCAGATCGACAGGGACTCCTACAATGAGCAGTTCTTC
cdr3_aa: CASSFQIDRDSYNEQFF

v_call: TRBV2
clone_size: many
d_call: TRBD1
j_call: TRBJ2-7
cdr3_nt: TGTGCCAGCAGCGGGACAGGGGTCACCTACGAGCAGTACTTC
cdr3_aa: CASSGTGVTYEQYF

v_call: TRBV7-9
clone_size: few
d_call: .
j_call: TRBJ1-1
cdr3_nt: TGTGCCAGCAGCTTAGCGCGGTCGGGAATTGGGAACACTGAAGCTTTCTTT
cdr3_aa: CASSLARSGIGNTEAFF

v_call: TRBV9
clone_size: .
d_call: TRBD2
j_call: TRBJ2-7
cdr3_nt: TGTGCCAGCAGCGTAGGTACTAGCGGGTTCTACGAGCAGTACTTC
cdr3_aa: CASSVGTSGFYEQYF

v_call: TRBV29-1
clone_size: few
d_call: .
j_call: TRBJ2-1
cdr3_nt: TGCAGCGTTCCAGCAAGCTACAATGAGCAGTTCTTC
cdr3_aa: CSVPASYNEQFF

v_call: TRBV25-1
clone_size: .
d_call: .
j_call: TRBJ1-2
cdr3_nt: TGTGCCAGCAGTGCGGACACTCGATATAACTATGGCTACACCTTC
cdr3_aa: CASSADTRYNYGYTF

v_call: TRBV5-1
clone_size: .
d_call: .
j_call: TRBJ2-7
cdr3_nt: TGCGCCAGCAGCTCGGCCGGCATCCATCCCCATGGTTACGAGCAGTACTTC
cdr3_aa: CASSSAGIHPHGYEQYF

v_call: TRBV29-1
clone_size: few
d_call: TRBD1
j_call: TRBJ1-2
cdr3_nt: TGCAGCGTTGATTTGGCGGGACAGGGGATCGGTGGCTACACCTTC
cdr3_aa: CSVDLAGQGIGGYTF

v_call: TRBV6-5
clone_size: few
d_call: .
j_call: TRBJ2-1
cdr3_nt: TGTGCCAGCAGTTACTCTCTCAGCTCCTACAATGAGCAGTTCTTC
cdr3_aa: CASSYSLSSYNEQFF

v_call: TRBV4-1
clone_size: .
d_call: TRBD1
j_call: TRBJ2-7
cdr3_nt: TGCGCCAGCAGCTCGGGACAGCTATCAGATAGTACCTACGAGCAGTACTTC
cdr3_aa: CASSSGQLSDSTYEQYF

v_call: TRBV19
clone_size: once
d_call: .
j_call: TRBJ1-2
cdr3_nt: TGTGCCAGTAGTCCGGGACTCCAGGGTGGTGCCTACACCTTC
cdr3_aa: CASSPGLQGGAYTF

v_call: TRBV19
clone_size: .
d_call: .
j_call: TRBJ2-2
cdr3_nt: TGTGCCAGTAGTATAAAGACCCCCGCTGGCACCGGGGAGCTGTTTTTT
cdr3_aa: CASSIKTPAGTGELFF

v_call: TRBV5-1
clone_size: many
d_call: .
j_call: TRBJ2-5
cdr3_nt: TGCGCCAGCAGCTTGTACGCCAAGCAAGAGACCCAGTACTTC
cdr3_aa: CASSLYAKQETQYF

v_call: TRBV23-1
clone_size: .
d_call: TRBD1
j_call: TRBJ2-7
cdr3_nt: TGCGCCAGCAGTCCAGTGGACAGGGGCTTCGACGAGCAGTACTTC
cdr3_aa: CASSPVDRGFDEQYF

v_call: TRBV5-1
clone_size: few
d_call: TRBD1
j_call: TRBJ2-5
cdr3_nt: TGCGCCAGCACCGAACCGGGACAGGGACCGGAGACCCAGTACTTC
cdr3_aa: CASTEPGQGPETQYF

v_call: TRBV9
clone_size: few
d_call: TRBD2
j_call: TRBJ2-7
cdr3_nt: TGTGCCAGCAGCGCCGTAGCGGGGTCTCACGAGCAGTACTTC
cdr3_aa: CASSAVAGSHEQYF

v_call: TRBV27
clone_size: few
d_call: .
j_call: TRBJ1-2
cdr3_nt: TGTGCCAGCAGCCTCTTATCCGCCGGAGCTAACTATGGCTACACCTTC
cdr3_aa: CASSLLSAGANYGYTF

v_call: TRBV2
clone_size: .
d_call: .
j_call: TRBJ1-2
cdr3_nt: TGTGCCAGCACCGACAATTTCGCCAATGGCTACACCTTC
cdr3_aa: CASTDNFANGYTF

v_call: TRBV14
clone_size: few
d_call: .
j_call: TRBJ1-4
cdr3_nt: TGTGCCAGCAGCCAGCGCAGTGCAACTAATGAAAAACTGTTTTTT
cdr3_aa: CASSQRSATNEKLFF

v_call: TRBV6-5
clone_size: .
d_call: .
j_call: TRBJ1-6
cdr3_nt: TGTGCCAGCAGTTACTCGAATTCACCCCTCCACTTT
cdr3_aa: CASSYSNSPLHF

v_call: TRBV7-2
clone_size: .
d_call: .
j_call: TRBJ2-5
cdr3_nt: TGTGCCAGCAGCCATCGGACAGCCCAAGAGACCCAGTACTTC
cdr3_aa: CASSHRTAQETQYF

v_call: TRBV5-4
clone_size: .
d_call: TRBD1
j_call: TRBJ2-5
cdr3_nt: TGTGCCAGCAGCTTGCCCACCACAGGGGAAGGAGAGACCCAGTACTTC
cdr3_aa: CASSLPTTGEGETQYF

v_call: TRBV19
clone_size: .
d_call: .
j_call: TRBJ2-2
cdr3_nt: TGTGCCAGTAGTCGTGTGGTCCGGGATGGAACCGGGGAGCTGTTTTTT
cdr3_aa: CASSRVVRDGTGELFF

v_call: TRBV25-1
clone_size: few
d_call: .
j_call: TRBJ2-3
cdr3_nt: TGTGCCAGCAGTTGGACGCTGTTTAGCAGCACGCAGTATTTT
cdr3_aa: CASSWTLFSSTQYF

v_call: TRBV27
clone_size: .
d_call: .
j_call: TRBJ1-4
cdr3_nt: TGTGCCAGTTCCCCAAAGGGTGAAAAACTGTTTTTT
cdr3_aa: CASSPKGEKLFF

v_call: TRBV18
clone_size: .
d_call: .
j_call: TRBJ2-2
cdr3_nt: TGTGCCAGCTCACAAGGGACCGGGGAGCTGTTTTTT
cdr3_aa: CASSQGTGELFF

v_call: TRBV5-1
clone_size: few
d_call: TRBD1
j_call: TRBJ2-7
cdr3_nt: TGCGCCAGCAGCTTGGAGGGACAGGTCAACACAAAGTACTTC
cdr3_aa: CASSLEGQVNTKYF

v_call: TRBV29-1
clone_size: .
d_call: TRBD1
j_call: TRBJ1-1
cdr3_nt: TGCAGCGTTGAAGACCCTCGACAGGGGATGGCCGCGAACACTGAAGCTTTCTTT
cdr3_aa: CSVEDPRQGMAANTEAFF

v_call: TRBV7-9
clone_size: .
d_call: .
j_call: TRBJ2-5
cdr3_nt: TGTGCCAGCCTCCCCCCTGGCCGGGAGACCCAGTACTTC
cdr3_aa: CASLPPGRETQYF

v_call: TRBV19
clone_size: .
d_call: TRBD1
j_call: TRBJ1-1
cdr3_nt: TGTGCCAGCGCCCGGGACAGGGGTAAAACTGAAGCTTTCTTT
cdr3_aa: CASARDRGKTEAFF

v_call: TRBV15
clone_size: .
d_call: .
j_call: TRBJ1-2
cdr3_nt: TGTGCCACCAGCAGAGATCTCGGGTCTGGAGGCTACACCTTC
cdr3_aa: CATSRDLGSGGYTF

v_call: TRBV9
clone_size: .
d_call: .
j_call: TRBJ2-5
cdr3_nt: TGTGCCAGCAGCGTTTCGGCGGGGGCGTTCCAAGAGACCCAGTACTTC
cdr3_aa: CASSVSAGAFQETQYF

v_call: TRBV18
clone_size: few
d_call: TRBD2
j_call: TRBJ2-1
cdr3_nt: TGTGCCAGCTCACCAGAGCGGGAGGCAAATGAGCAGTTCTTC
cdr3_aa: CASSPEREANEQFF

v_call: TRBV10-3
clone_size: .
d_call: TRBD2
j_call: TRBJ2-3
cdr3_nt: TGTGCCGCCGCCCAGGCTAGCGGGAGGGAGGATACGCAGTATTTT
cdr3_aa: CAAAQASGREDTQYF

v_call: TRBV19
clone_size: .
d_call: TRBD1
j_call: TRBJ1-2
cdr3_nt: TGTGCCAGTAGTGCGACAGGGGATGGCTACACCTTC
cdr3_aa: CASSATGDGYTF

v_call: TRBV7-9
clone_size: few
d_call: TRBD2
j_call: TRBJ2-3
cdr3_nt: TGTGCCAGCAGGACTAGCGGGGGAAGCACAGATACGCAGTATTTT
cdr3_aa: CASRTSGGSTDTQYF

v_call: TRBV6-5
clone_size: .
d_call: .
j_call: TRBJ2-2
cdr3_nt: TGTGCCAGCAGGTCCGGGGCACAAAGCACCGGGGAGCTGTTTTTT
cdr3_aa: CASRSGAQSTGELFF

v_call: TRBV19
clone_size: few
d_call: .
j_call: TRBJ1-5
cdr3_nt: TGTGCCAGTAGTATAGACCCCTACGGGGAGAAGGATCAGCCCCAGCATTTT
cdr3_aa: CASSIDPYGEKDQPQHF

v_call: TRBV15
clone_size: few
d_call: .
j_call: TRBJ2-3
cdr3_nt: TGTGCCACCAGCAGAGATAACGGTGGGTCTGAGACGCAGTATTTT
cdr3_aa: CATSRDNGGSETQYF

v_call: TRBV10-3
clone_size: .
d_call: .
j_call: TRBJ2-3
cdr3_nt: TGTGCCATCAGTGAGTCGTACACAGATACGCAGTATTTT
cdr3_aa: CAISESYTDTQYF

v_call: TRBV6-4
clone_size: .
d_call: .
j_call: TRBJ1-6
cdr3_nt: TGTGCCAGCAGTGCAGGGATATCTGAATCACCCCTCCACTTT
cdr3_aa: CASSAGISESPLHF

v_call: TRBV7-2
clone_size: .
d_call: .
j_call: TRBJ2-6
cdr3_nt: TGTGCCAGCAGCCTTTCCTCTGGGGCCAACGTCCTGACTTTC
cdr3_aa: CASSLSSGANVLTF

v_call: TRBV7-2
clone_size: few
d_call: .
j_call: TRBJ2-1
cdr3_nt: TGTGCCAGCAGCCCGGAGGGGGACTCCTACAATGAGCAGTTCTTC
cdr3_aa: CASSPEGDSYNEQFF

v_call: TRBV7-8
clone_size: few
d_call: .
j_call: TRBJ1-2
cdr3_nt: TGTGCCAGCAGCTTAGGCCGTCGACAGGCCTCCTCTGAATATGGCTACACCTTC
cdr3_aa: CASSLGRRQASSEYGYTF

v_call: TRBV2
clone_size: .
d_call: .
j_call: TRBJ2-5
cdr3_nt: TGTGCCAGCAGTCGATACCGGGACACTCAAGAGACCCAGTACTTC
cdr3_aa: CASSRYRDTQETQYF

v_call: TRBV7-2
clone_size: .
d_call: .
j_call: TRBJ2-3
cdr3_nt: TGTGCCAGCTACAGGTCCTTCGGGGGCTTCACAGATACGCAGTATTTT
cdr3_aa: CASYRSFGGFTDTQYF

v_call: TRBV27
clone_size: many
d_call: TRBD1
j_call: TRBJ2-2
cdr3_nt: TGTGCCAGCAGTTTTGGAGACAGGGGGCTAACCGGGGAGCTGTTTTTT
cdr3_aa: CASSFGDRGLTGELFF

v_call: TRBV25-1
clone_size: few
d_call: .
j_call: TRBJ2-5
cdr3_nt: TGTGCCAGCAGTGAGAAGATTAGCGGAGGGGACCTAGAGACCCAGTACTTC
cdr3_aa: CASSEKISGGDLETQYF

v_call: TRBV5-1
clone_size: few
d_call: TRBD1
j_call: TRBJ1-2
cdr3_nt: TGCGCCAGCAGCTTGGACCAAGGACAGGGAGGGGGCTACACCTTC
cdr3_aa: CASSLDQGQGGGYTF